What follows are 17 T cell receptor beta chains derived from one specimen sequenced in a study of blood T cell repertoires in COVID-19. The method was immunoSEQ multiplex PCR; TCRdb's version includes in-frame clones alone and lacks a portion of them. The data show around 64,000 clones, with 86% seen just once and 1.5% to 2% held by the top ten. Sequencing was done on a sample of peripheral blood. The receptor set was obtained from a man aged 25-45 years with acute or convalescent COVID-19.

This chain links TRBV9 with TRBJ2-7; 9 bases match TRBD1. V was pared by 4 bases and J by 4 bases, with 6 bases of the junction left unmatched. Germline V gene data show CDR1 as SGDLS and CDR2 as YYNGEE. This CDR3 is built from 14 residues. The CDR3 protein is CASSPNRGRYEQYF. The DNA of the CDR3 is TGTGCCAGCAGCCCAAACAGGGGGCGGTACGAGCAGTACTTC. The full variable domain, in which reference TRBV9 and TRBJ2-7 provide the parts outside the CDR3, is DSGVTQTPKHLITATGQRVTLRCSPRSGDLSVYWYQQSLDQGLQFLIQYYNGEERAKGNILERFSAQQFPDLHSELNLSSLELGDSALYFCASSPNRGRYEQYFGPGTRLTVT.

This chain joins TRBV7-2 and TRBJ1-6; D unresolved. The V gene lost 1 base and the J gene lost 7 bases, with 5 bases spanning the gap. The germline gives CDR1 SGHTA, CDR2 FQGNSA. The CDR3 runs 13 residues. The DNA of the CDR3 is TGTGCCAGCAGCTTAGGAGGGAATTCACCCCTCCACTTT. As protein: CASSLGGNSPLHF.

The gene calls are TRBV11-3 and TRBJ1-3; 7 bases line up with TRBD1. Germline V gene lookup returns CDR1 SGHNT and CDR2 YENEEA. The CDR3 covers 14 residues. With 5 bases clipped from V and 1 base from J, the junction kept 2 bases outside the gene matches. CDR3 protein: CASSRQGSGNTIYF. For the CDR3, the DNA is TGTGCCAGCAGCCGACAGGGATCTGGAAACACCATATATTTT.

CDR3 bases: TGTGCCAGTAGTAGCCGGCCGGGACAGGGACTATATCAGCCCCAGCATTTT. Translated: CASSSRPGQGLYQPQHF. The V and J genes are TRBV19 and TRBJ1-5, with TRBD1 matching 9 bases. This CDR3 is 17 amino acids long. In germline, CDR1 is LNHDA, CDR2 SQIVND (reference sequence). Trimming at V came to 4 bases and at J to 5 bases, leaving 12 bases not matched to a gene.

With regard to this clone: One end of the junction does not line up with germline, which may come from a read error. This CDR3 is CASTLRGDGEQFF. CDR3 in DNA: TGTGCCAGCACTTTACGAGGAGACGGTGAGCAGTTCTTC. The chain combines TRBV12-3 or TRBV12-4 with TRBJ2-1; D gene uncertain. The CDR3 extends over 13 amino acids.

The V and J genes are TRBV18 and TRBJ2-1; 7 bases map to TRBD2. Germline CDR1 is KGHSH and CDR2 is LQKENI. CDR3 size: 12 residues. V shed 6 bases and J 6 bases; nucleotides not matched to a gene: 2. CDR3 bases: TGTGCCAGCTCTTCGGGGGGCAATGAGCAGTTCTTC. This sequence encodes CASSSGGNEQFF.

This rearrangement joins TRBV5-1 to TRBJ1-5; D unclear. V was cut by 0 bases and J by 0 bases, with 7 bases left in between. Germline values: CDR1 SGHRS, CDR2 YFSETQ. This CDR3 has 15 residues. In DNA, the CDR3 is TGCGCCAGCAGCTTGGCGGGAGATAGCAATCAGCCCCAGCATTTT. Its translation: CASSLAGDSNQPQHF.

The chain joins TRBV6-4 to TRBJ1-1, with D possibly TRBD1 on 5 matching bases. Looked up from germline, CDR1 is MRHNA and CDR2 is SNTAGT. The CDR3 covers 13 residues. V was trimmed by 5 bases and J by 4 bases, leaving 11 bases between them. DNA for the CDR3: TGTGCCAGCAGTCACAACGGGGGCACTGAAGCTTTCTTT. Translation: CASSHNGGTEAFF.

This chain links TRBV3-1 (or the pseudogene TRBV3-2) with TRBJ2-7, with D possibly matching TRBD2 (6 bases). V was pared by 4 bases and J by 2 bases, with 12 bases between. Per germline, CDR1 LGHDT and CDR2 YNNKEL (reference sequence). CDR3 size: 14 residues. The CDR3 DNA follows: TGTGCCAGCAGCCCGGAGGGGCGCCCCTACGAGCAGTACTTC. Translated: CASSPEGRPYEQYF.

This chain uses TRBV4-1 with TRBJ1-1; possible D gene TRBD1, 5 bases. V was pared by 4 bases and J by 1 base, with 16 bases between. The CDR3 runs 16 residues. Germline V CDR1 and CDR2: MGHRA, YSYEKL. CDR3 in amino acids: CASSLAQGSGNTEAFF. The CDR3 region has the DNA TGCGCCAGCAGCCTTGCGCAGGGTTCGGGGAACACTGAAGCTTTCTTT.

The gene calls are TRBV12-5 and TRBJ2-2; D call uncertain. This CDR3 region has 14 residues. Between the trimmed V and J ends, which lost 3 bases and 6 bases, there was a span of 11 bases. CDR1 and CDR2 from the germline V gene are LGHNT and FRNRAP. The CDR3 DNA follows: TGTGCTAGTGGTTTAGGAGTCACGGCCGGGGAGCTGTTTTTT. Its protein is CASGLGVTAGELFF.

The chain combines TRBV4-1 with TRBJ1-2, with TRBD1 identical over 8 bases. This CDR3 spans 16 amino acids. Unmatched junction bases numbered 8, after V lost 0 bases and J lost 5 bases. Germline loops: CDR1 MGHRA, CDR2 YSYEKL. CDR3 sequence: CASSQDRDRMGYGYTF. CDR3 nucleotides: TGCGCCAGCAGCCAAGACCGGGACAGGATGGGATATGGCTACACCTTC.

This chain uses TRBV7-6 with TRBJ1-2; no firm D call. CDR3 size: 13 residues. CDR1 and CDR2 from the germline V gene are SGHVS and FNYEAQ. V gave up 1 base and J gave up 8 bases, with 11 bases separating them. CDR3 bases: TGTGCCAGCAGCTTAGGAGGGAATGGCGGCTACACCTTC. Translation gives CASSLGGNGGYTF.

V and J are TRBV3-1 (or the pseudogene TRBV3-2) and TRBJ2-5, with D uncertain. Looked up from germline, CDR1 is LGHDT and CDR2 is YNNKEL (reference sequence). V was clipped by 0 bases and J by 4 bases, with 9 bases between them. CDR3 length: 14 residues. CDR3 residues: CASSQEGRPETQYF. The CDR3 DNA reads TGTGCCAGCAGCCAAGAGGGCAGGCCAGAGACCCAGTACTTC.

The DNA of the CDR3 is TGTGCCAGCAGTGATCGGACAGGGGACTCACCCCTCCACTTT. This codes for CASSDRTGDSPLHF. The V gene is TRBV6-1, the J gene TRBJ1-6; 9 nucleotides agree with TRBD1. V gave up 3 bases and J gave up 10 bases; unmatched junction bases: 4. This CDR3 comprises 14 residues. From germline, CDR1 is MNHNS and CDR2 SASEGT.

The rearrangement uses TRBV7-8 and TRBJ1-1; TRBD1 matches at 7 bases. From germline, CDR1 is SGHVS and CDR2 FQNEAQ. J was trimmed by 6 bases and V by 4 bases; bases with no gene match: 8. The CDR3 is 14 residues long. Written as DNA, the CDR3 is TGTGCCAGCAGCTCAGGACAGGTCCTACCTGAAGCTTTCTTT. Its translation is CASSSGQVLPEAFF. Based on the CDR3 plus reference TRBV7-8 and TRBJ1-1, the full variable domain is GAGVSQSPRYKVAKRGQDVALRCDPISGHVSLFWYQQALGQGPEFLTYFQNEAQLDKSGLPSDRFFAERPEGSVSTLKIQRTQQEDSAVYLCASSSGQVLPEAFFGQGTRLTVV.

This sequence joins TRBV28 and TRBJ1-1; 7 bases line up with TRBD1. Trimming cost V 2 bases and J 10 bases; bases outside gene matches: 10. In germline, CDR1 is MDHEN, CDR2 SYDVKM. CDR3 size: 14 residues. The CDR3 DNA follows: TGTGCCAGCAGTTTACCAAGGAGGGGGCTGGGAGCTTTCTTT. It is translated as CASSLPRRGLGAFF. Supplemented by reference TRBV28 and TRBJ1-1, the full variable domain reads DVKVTQSSRYLVKRTGEKVFLECVQDMDHENMFWYRQDPGLGLRLIYFSYDVKMKEKGDIPEGYSVSREKKERFSLILESASTNQTSMYLCASSLPRRGLGAFFGQGTRLTVV.